This passage covers 20 T cell receptor beta chains from one sample sequenced in a study of cytomegalovirus exposure and HLA in healthy donors. The primer mix had 60 Vbeta and 13 Jbeta primers. Sequenced by immunoSEQ multiplex PCR; TCRdb stores in-frame clones only, minus some. Among roughly 57,000 clones listed, approximately 80% were seen once. Specimen: PBMCs. Every receptor here comes from a man aged 45-60 years in good health and CMV-seronegative.

The chain couples TRBV6-5 to TRBJ1-2; 8 bases match TRBD1. The CDR3 is 15 residues long. V lost 6 bases to trimming and J lost 1 base; unmatched junction nucleotides: 7. Germline lookup yields CDR1 MNHEY and CDR2 SVGAGI. CDR3 sequence (DNA): TGTGCCAGCAGGAAGCAGGGACAGGTTAACTATGGCTACACCTTC. It translates to CASRKQGQVNYGYTF.

The sample holds one count of this clone. The chain employs TRBV2 and TRBJ2-7, with 10 bases aligning to TRBD1. In germline, CDR1 is SNHLY, CDR2 FYNNEI. With V trimmed by 10 bases and J by 2 bases, 2 bases remained unmatched. This CDR3 spans 12 amino acids. The CDR3 loop reads CATGQGAYEQYF. CDR3 bases: TGTGCCACAGGACAGGGGGCCTACGAGCAGTACTTC. The full variable domain, completed using reference TRBV2 and TRBJ2-7, is EPEVTQTPSHQVTQMGQEVILRCVPISNHLYFYWYRQILGQKVEFLVSFYNNEISEKSEIFDDQFSVERPDGSNFTLKIRSTKLEDSAMYFCATGQGAYEQYFGPGTRLTVT.

The chain employs TRBV18 and TRBJ2-7; D is possibly TRBD2 (5 bases). The CDR3 runs 17 residues. Trimming took off 0 bases at V and 3 bases at J, with 18 bases between the two ends. Germline V lookup: CDR1 KGHSH, CDR2 LQKENI. DNA for the CDR3: TGTGCCAGCTCACCACCGGTATCGGAGGACGATTTCTACGAGCAGTACTTC. This codes for CASSPPVSEDDFYEQYF.

Only one count was recorded for this clone. The chain uses TRBV30 and TRBJ2-3; D is possibly TRBD1 (6 bases). V lost 4 bases to trimming and J lost 4 bases, with 12 bases between them. Germline loops: CDR1 GTSNPN, CDR2 SVGIG (reference sequence). The CDR3 is 13 amino acids. The CDR3 nucleotides are TGTGCCTGGACCGGGACAATTCCAGATACGCAGTATTTT. The encoded protein is CAWTGTIPDTQYF.

This chain joins TRBV19 and TRBJ2-1; D call uncertain. The V and J ends lost 3 bases and 0 bases respectively, with 9 bases between them. Germline lookup yields CDR1 LNHDA and CDR2 SQIVND (reference sequence). The CDR3 has 15 residues. The CDR3 protein is CASSIDLASYNEQFF. For the CDR3, the DNA is TGTGCCAGTAGTATTGATTTAGCCTCCTACAATGAGCAGTTCTTC.

The rearrangement joins TRBV7-9 to TRBJ2-1, with 8 positions matching TRBD2. Germline CDR1 and CDR2: SEHNR and FQNEAQ (reference sequence). The CDR3 extends over 16 amino acids. V shed 3 bases, J shed 4 bases, and the junction held 8 bases outside the gene matches. CDR3 in amino acids: CASSFKGLGMYNEQFF. As DNA, the CDR3 is TGTGCCAGCAGCTTTAAGGGACTAGGAATGTACAATGAGCAGTTCTTC.

The chain couples TRBV19 to TRBJ2-5, with 7 bases matching TRBD1. The junction had 4 bases not matched to a gene; V was cut back by 5 bases and J by 4 bases. The CDR3 totals 13 residues. Germline lookup yields CDR1 LNHDA and CDR2 SQIVND (reference sequence). The CDR3 protein is CASSSSGGETQYF. CDR3 nucleotide sequence: TGTGCCAGTAGTTCGTCAGGGGGAGAGACCCAGTACTTC.

The chain uses TRBV27 and TRBJ1-6, with TRBD1 matching over 7 bases. CDR1 is MNHEY, CDR2 SMNVEV, per germline (reference sequence). This CDR3 is 17 amino acids long. Trimming cost V 5 bases and J 4 bases; bases outside gene matches: 11. The chain's CDR3 is CASSTTQGSTYNSPLHF. The CDR3 nucleotides read TGTGCCAGCAGTACAACACAGGGGTCGACATATAATTCACCCCTCCACTTT.

The chain has TRBV6-5 and TRBJ1-2; a possible D gene is TRBD1 (6 bases). The CDR3 runs to 15 residues. Germline CDR1 is MNHEY and CDR2 is SVGAGI. Trimming cost V 6 bases and J 1 base, with 15 bases left between them. The CDR3 loop is CASSESGGYNYGYTF. The CDR3, as DNA: TGTGCCAGCAGCGAAAGCGGGGGCTATAACTATGGCTACACCTTC.

The chain has TRBV19 and TRBJ1-5, with D possibly being TRBD1 (5 bases). Germline values: CDR1 LNHDA, CDR2 SQIVND (reference sequence). The germline V and J ends were trimmed by 1 base and 3 bases, with 7 bases remaining between them. CDR3 length: 14 amino acids. This chain's CDR3 is CASSIGQNNQPQHF. Written as DNA, the CDR3 is TGTGCCAGTAGTATAGGACAGAACAATCAGCCCCAGCATTTT.

The V call is TRBV7-2, the J call TRBJ2-7; D remains unclear. Germline V lookup: CDR1 SGHTA, CDR2 FQGNSA. This CDR3 spans 11 amino acids. V lost 1 base and J 5 bases, leaving 3 bases between the germline ends. As DNA, the CDR3 is TGTGCCAGCAGCTTAGTCAACGAGCAGTACTTC. It yields the protein CASSLVNEQYF.

This chain links TRBV5-1 with TRBJ1-2; 10 nucleotides line up with TRBD1. The germline V gene has CDR1 SGHRS and CDR2 YFSETQ. V lost 0 bases and J lost 7; bases outside the gene matches: 3. The CDR3 is 14 residues long. CDR3: CASSLGQGAFGYTF. The CDR3 region has the DNA TGCGCCAGCAGCTTGGGACAGGGGGCATTTGGCTACACCTTC.

This clone showed up just once. Distinct nucleotide sequences in the sample also encode this CDR3. The chain couples TRBV7-9 to TRBJ2-3; D unclear. V was trimmed by 3 bases and J by 0 bases, leaving 10 bases between them. The CDR3 loop spans 15 amino acids. Germline assignment: CDR1 SEHNR and CDR2 FQNEAQ (reference sequence). Written as DNA, the CDR3 is TGTGCCAGCAGCTTTGGTGACTCTAGCACAGATACGCAGTATTTT. This translates into CASSFGDSSTDTQYF. The variable domain in full, with the rest retrieved from reference TRBV7-9 and TRBJ2-3, is DTGVSQNPRHKITKRGQNVTFRCDPISEHNRLYWYRQTLGQGPEFLTYFQNEAQLEKSRLLSDRFSAERPKGSFSTLEIQRTEQGDSAMYLCASSFGDSSTDTQYFGPGTRLTVL.

The chain combines TRBV28 with TRBJ1-5; D is undetermined. The ends were cut back, 3 bases at V and 3 bases at J, with 9 bases in the middle. The CDR3 runs to 14 residues. Germline CDR1 and CDR2: MDHEN and SYDVKM. CDR3 amino acids: CASSLYSDNQPQHF. CDR3 nucleotide sequence: TGTGCCAGCAGTTTGTATAGCGACAATCAGCCCCAGCATTTT.

The chain links TRBV5-1 to TRBJ1-1; 9 nucleotides match TRBD1. Germline-derived CDR1 and CDR2 are SGHRS and YFSETQ. The CDR3 totals 16 residues. J gave up 1 base and V 0 bases, and 4 bases lay outside the gene matches. The CDR3: CASSLGLGQGNTEAFF. CDR3 coding DNA: TGCGCCAGCAGCTTGGGACTGGGACAGGGGAACACTGAAGCTTTCTTT.

The V and J genes are TRBV2 and TRBJ2-3; D is possibly TRBD2 (5 bases). This CDR3 is 19 amino acids long. V dropped 3 bases and J dropped 5 bases, with 27 bases sitting between them. Looked up from germline, CDR1 is SNHLY and CDR2 is FYNNEI. CDR3 protein: CASSDPVGINLSREDTQYF. In DNA, the CDR3 is TGTGCCAGCAGTGATCCAGTTGGGATTAACCTTTCCCGGGAAGATACGCAGTATTTT.

This clone showed up just a few times. The chain is built from TRBV5-6 and TRBJ1-3, with TRBD1 identical over 8 bases. Germline CDR1 is SGHDT and CDR2 is YYEEEE. The CDR3 spans 14 residues. V lost 5 bases and J lost 1; bases outside the gene matches: 2. CDR3 in DNA: TGTGCCAGCAGGACAGGGGCGTCTGGAAACACCATATATTTT. Its translation is CASRTGASGNTIYF. Based on the CDR3 plus reference TRBV5-6 and TRBJ1-3, the full variable domain is DAGVTQSPTHLIKTRGQQVTLRCSPKSGHDTVSWYQQALGQGPQFIFQYYEEEERQRGNFPDRFSGHQFPNYSSELNVNALLLGDSALYLCASRTGASGNTIYFGEGSWLTVV.

This chain joins TRBV13 and TRBJ1-6, with D maybe TRBD1 (6 bases). The CDR3 has 18 residues. Germline V lookup: CDR1 PRHDT, CDR2 FYEKMQ (reference sequence). V dropped 4 bases and J dropped 0 bases, with 16 bases sitting between them. CDR3 DNA: TGTGCCAGCAGCTCAAACCCAGGGGCTAGCTCCTATAATTCACCCCTCCACTTT. Its translation is CASSSNPGASSYNSPLHF.

V is TRBV11-3 and J is TRBJ2-5; TRBD2 is a possible D gene (5 bases). Trimming removed 3 bases from V and 4 bases from J, with 15 bases in between. The CDR3 loop spans 15 amino acids. CDR1 is SGHNT, CDR2 YENEEA, per germline. The CDR3 spells CASSFRSGGLETQYF. In nucleotides, the CDR3 is TGTGCCAGCAGCTTCCGGAGCGGAGGTTTAGAGACCCAGTACTTC.

The rearrangement uses TRBV5-4 and TRBJ1-2, with no clear D. The length of the CDR3 is 14 residues. The V gene's germline CDR1 is SGHNT and CDR2 YYREEE (reference sequence). Trimming stripped 2 bases from V and 2 bases from J, with 10 bases between. CDR3 loop: CASSLALENYGYTF. The CDR3 DNA follows: TGTGCCAGCAGCTTAGCTCTAGAGAACTATGGCTACACCTTC. The variable domain in full, with the rest retrieved from reference TRBV5-4 and TRBJ1-2, is ETGVTQSPTHLIKTRGQQVTLRCSSQSGHNTVSWYQQALGQGPQFIFQYYREEENGRGNFPPRFSGLQFPNYSSELNVNALELDDSALYLCASSLALENYGYTFGSGTRLTVV.